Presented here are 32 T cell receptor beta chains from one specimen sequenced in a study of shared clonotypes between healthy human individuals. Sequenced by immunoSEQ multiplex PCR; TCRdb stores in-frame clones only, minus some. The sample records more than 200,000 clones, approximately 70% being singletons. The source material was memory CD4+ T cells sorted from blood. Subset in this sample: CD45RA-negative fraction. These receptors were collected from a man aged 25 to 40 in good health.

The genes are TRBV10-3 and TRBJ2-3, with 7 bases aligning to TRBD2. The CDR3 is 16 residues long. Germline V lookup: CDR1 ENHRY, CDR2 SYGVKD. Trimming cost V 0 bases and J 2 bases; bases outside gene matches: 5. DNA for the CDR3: TGTGCCATCAGTGAGTCGAAGCGGGGCCTCACAGATACGCAGTATTTT. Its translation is CAISESKRGLTDTQYF.

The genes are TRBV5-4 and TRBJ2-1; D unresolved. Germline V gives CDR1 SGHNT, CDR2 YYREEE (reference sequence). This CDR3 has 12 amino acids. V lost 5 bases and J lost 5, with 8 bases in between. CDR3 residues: CASSKWNNEQFF. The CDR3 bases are TGTGCCAGCAGTAAATGGAACAATGAGCAGTTCTTC.

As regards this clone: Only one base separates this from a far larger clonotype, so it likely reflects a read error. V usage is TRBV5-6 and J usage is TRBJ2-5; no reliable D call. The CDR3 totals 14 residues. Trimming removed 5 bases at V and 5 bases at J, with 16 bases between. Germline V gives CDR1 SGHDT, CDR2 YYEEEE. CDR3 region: CASSLRPSEETQYF. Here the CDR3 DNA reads TGTGCCAGCAGTCTCCGCCCGAGTGAGGAGACCCAGTACTTC.

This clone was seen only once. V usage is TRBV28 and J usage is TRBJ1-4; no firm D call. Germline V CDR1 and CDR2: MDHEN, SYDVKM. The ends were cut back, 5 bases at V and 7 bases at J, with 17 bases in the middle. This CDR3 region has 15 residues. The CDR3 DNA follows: TGTGCCAGCAGTGCTTCCGGCTCGAAGCTTGAAAAACTGTTTTTT. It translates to CASSASGSKLEKLFF. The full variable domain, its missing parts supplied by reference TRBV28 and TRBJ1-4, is DVKVTQSSRYLVKRTGEKVFLECVQDMDHENMFWYRQDPGLGLRLIYFSYDVKMKEKGDIPEGYSVSREKKERFSLILESASTNQTSMYLCASSASGSKLEKLFFGSGTQLSVL.

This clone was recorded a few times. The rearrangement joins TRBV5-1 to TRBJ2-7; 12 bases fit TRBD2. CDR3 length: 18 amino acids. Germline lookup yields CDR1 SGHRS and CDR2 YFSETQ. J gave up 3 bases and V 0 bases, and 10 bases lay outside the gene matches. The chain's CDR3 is CASSLGSSGRAGGYEQYF. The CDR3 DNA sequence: TGCGCCAGCAGCTTGGGGTCTAGCGGGAGGGCCGGGGGCTACGAGCAGTACTTC.

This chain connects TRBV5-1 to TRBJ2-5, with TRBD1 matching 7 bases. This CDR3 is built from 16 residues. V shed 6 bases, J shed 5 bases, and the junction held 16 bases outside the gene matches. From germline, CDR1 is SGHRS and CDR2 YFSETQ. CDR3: CASTIQPQGVEETQYF. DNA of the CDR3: TGCGCCAGCACTATCCAACCTCAGGGGGTTGAGGAGACCCAGTACTTC.

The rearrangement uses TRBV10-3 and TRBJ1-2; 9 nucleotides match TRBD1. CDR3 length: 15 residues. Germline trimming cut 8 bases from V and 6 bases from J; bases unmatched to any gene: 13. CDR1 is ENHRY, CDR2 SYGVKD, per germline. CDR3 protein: CAIQRAGTGPDGYTF. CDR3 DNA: TGTGCCATCCAGAGGGCGGGGACAGGGCCCGATGGCTACACCTTC.

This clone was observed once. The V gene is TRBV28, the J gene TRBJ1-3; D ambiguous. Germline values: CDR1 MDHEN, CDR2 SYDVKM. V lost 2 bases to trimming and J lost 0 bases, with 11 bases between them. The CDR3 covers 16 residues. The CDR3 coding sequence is TGTGCCAGCAGTTTACAGATTCGTCACTCTGGAAACACCATATATTTT. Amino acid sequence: CASSLQIRHSGNTIYF.

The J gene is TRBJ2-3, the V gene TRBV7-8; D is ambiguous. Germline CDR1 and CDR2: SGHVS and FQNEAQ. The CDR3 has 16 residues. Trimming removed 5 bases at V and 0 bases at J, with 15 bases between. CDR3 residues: CASSAVQRSSTDTQYF. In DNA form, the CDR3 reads TGTGCCAGCAGCGCTGTACAGAGATCTAGCACAGATACGCAGTATTTT. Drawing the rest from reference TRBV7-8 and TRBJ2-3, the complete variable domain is GAGVSQSPRYKVAKRGQDVALRCDPISGHVSLFWYQQALGQGPEFLTYFQNEAQLDKSGLPSDRFFAERPEGSVSTLKIQRTQQEDSAVYLCASSAVQRSSTDTQYFGPGTRLTVL.

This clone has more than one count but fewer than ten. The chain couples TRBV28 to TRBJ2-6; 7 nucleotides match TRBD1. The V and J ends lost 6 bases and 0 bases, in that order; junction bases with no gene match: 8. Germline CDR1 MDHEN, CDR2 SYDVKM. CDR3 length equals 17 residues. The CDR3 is CASSTGDPISGANVLTF. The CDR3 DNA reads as TGTGCCAGCAGCACAGGGGACCCCATCTCTGGGGCCAACGTCCTGACTTTC.

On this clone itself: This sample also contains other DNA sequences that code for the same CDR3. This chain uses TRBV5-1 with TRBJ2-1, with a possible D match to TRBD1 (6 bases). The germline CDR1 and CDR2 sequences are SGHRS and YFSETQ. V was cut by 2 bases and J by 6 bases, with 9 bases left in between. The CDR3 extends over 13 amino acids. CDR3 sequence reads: CASSLGQSNEQFF. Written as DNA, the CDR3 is TGCGCCAGCAGCTTAGGACAGAGCAATGAGCAGTTCTTC.

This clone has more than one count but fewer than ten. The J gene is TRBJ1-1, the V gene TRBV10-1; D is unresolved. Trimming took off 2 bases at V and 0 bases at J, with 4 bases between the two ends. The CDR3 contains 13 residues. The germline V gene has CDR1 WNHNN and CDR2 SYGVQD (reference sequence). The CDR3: CASSEGLNTEAFF. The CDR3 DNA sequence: TGCGCCAGCAGTGAGGGCTTGAACACTGAAGCTTTCTTT.

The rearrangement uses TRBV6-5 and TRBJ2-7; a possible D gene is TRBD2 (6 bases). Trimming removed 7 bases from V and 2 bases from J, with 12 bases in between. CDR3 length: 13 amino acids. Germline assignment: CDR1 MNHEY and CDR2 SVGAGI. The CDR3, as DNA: TGTGCCAGCAACCCGGGGGTACCCTACGAGCAGTACTTC. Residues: CASNPGVPYEQYF.

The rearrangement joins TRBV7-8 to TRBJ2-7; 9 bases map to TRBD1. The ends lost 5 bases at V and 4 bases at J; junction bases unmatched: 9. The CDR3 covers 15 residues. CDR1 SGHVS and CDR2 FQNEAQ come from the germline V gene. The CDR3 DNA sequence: TGTGCCAGCAGCGTTTCCCCCGGGACAGGGTACGAGCAGTACTTC. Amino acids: CASSVSPGTGYEQYF.

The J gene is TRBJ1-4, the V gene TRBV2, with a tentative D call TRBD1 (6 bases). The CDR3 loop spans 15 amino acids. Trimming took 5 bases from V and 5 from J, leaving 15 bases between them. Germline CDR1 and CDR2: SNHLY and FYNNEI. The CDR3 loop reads CASSIQGKGNEKLFF. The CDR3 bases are TGTGCCAGCAGTATCCAGGGGAAGGGGAATGAAAAACTGTTTTTT. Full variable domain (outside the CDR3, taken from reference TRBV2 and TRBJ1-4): EPEVTQTPSHQVTQMGQEVILRCVPISNHLYFYWYRQILGQKVEFLVSFYNNEISEKSEIFDDQFSVERPDGSNFTLKIRSTKLEDSAMYFCASSIQGKGNEKLFFGSGTQLSVL.

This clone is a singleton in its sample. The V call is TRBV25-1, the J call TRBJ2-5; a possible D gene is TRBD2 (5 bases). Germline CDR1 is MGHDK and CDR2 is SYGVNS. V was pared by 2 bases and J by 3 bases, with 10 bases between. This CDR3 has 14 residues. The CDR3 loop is CASSEPREKETQYF. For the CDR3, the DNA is TGTGCCAGCAGTGAACCCCGGGAAAAAGAGACCCAGTACTTC.

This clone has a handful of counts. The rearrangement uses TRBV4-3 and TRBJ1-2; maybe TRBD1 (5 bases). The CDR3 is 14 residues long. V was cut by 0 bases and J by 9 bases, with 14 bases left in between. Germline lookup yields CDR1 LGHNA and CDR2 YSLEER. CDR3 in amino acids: CASSQDRAGPSYTF. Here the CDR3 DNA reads TGCGCCAGCAGCCAAGATCGGGCAGGGCCAAGCTACACCTTC.

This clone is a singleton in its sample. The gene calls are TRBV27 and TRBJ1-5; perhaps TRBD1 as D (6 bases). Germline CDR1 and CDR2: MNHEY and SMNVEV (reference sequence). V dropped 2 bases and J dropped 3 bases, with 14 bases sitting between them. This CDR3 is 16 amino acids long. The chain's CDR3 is CASSLKGGRDNQPQHF. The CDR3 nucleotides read TGTGCCAGCAGTTTAAAGGGGGGCAGGGACAATCAGCCCCAGCATTTT.

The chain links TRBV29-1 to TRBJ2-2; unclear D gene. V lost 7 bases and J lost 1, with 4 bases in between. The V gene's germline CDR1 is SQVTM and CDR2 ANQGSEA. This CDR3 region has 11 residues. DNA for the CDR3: TGCAGCGCGGAGAACACCGGGGAGCTGTTTTTT. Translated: CSAENTGELFF.

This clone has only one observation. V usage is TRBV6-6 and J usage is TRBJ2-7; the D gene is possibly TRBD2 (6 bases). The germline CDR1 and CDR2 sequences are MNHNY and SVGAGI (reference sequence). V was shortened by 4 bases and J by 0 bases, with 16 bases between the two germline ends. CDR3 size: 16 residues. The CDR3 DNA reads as TGTGCCAGCAGTTCGATACCCCAGACTAGCTCCTACGAGCAGTACTTC. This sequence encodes CASSSIPQTSSYEQYF.

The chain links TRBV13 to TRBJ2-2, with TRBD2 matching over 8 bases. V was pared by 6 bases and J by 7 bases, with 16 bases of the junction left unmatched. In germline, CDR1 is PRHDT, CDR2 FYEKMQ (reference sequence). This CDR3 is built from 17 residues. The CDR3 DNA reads TGTGCCAGCAGTCAGAACCCGGCTAGCGGGTTGGGCGGGGAGCTGTTTTTT. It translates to CASSQNPASGLGGELFF.

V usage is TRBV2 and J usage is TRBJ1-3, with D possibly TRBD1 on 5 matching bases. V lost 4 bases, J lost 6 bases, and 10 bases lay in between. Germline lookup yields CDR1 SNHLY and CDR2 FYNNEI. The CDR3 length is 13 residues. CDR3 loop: CASSVGEVNTIYF. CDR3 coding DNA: TGTGCCAGCAGTGTGGGGGAAGTAAACACCATATATTTT. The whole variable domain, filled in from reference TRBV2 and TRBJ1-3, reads EPEVTQTPSHQVTQMGQEVILRCVPISNHLYFYWYRQILGQKVEFLVSFYNNEISEKSEIFDDQFSVERPDGSNFTLKIRSTKLEDSAMYFCASSVGEVNTIYFGEGSWLTVV.

CDR3 DNA: TGTGCCAGCAGCTCTAGCGTAAGCTCCTACAATGAGCAGTTCTTC. This gives the protein CASSSSVSSYNEQFF. The chain employs TRBV7-2 and TRBJ2-1; D might be TRBD2 (6 bases). V was shortened by 4 bases and J by 0 bases, with 10 bases between the two germline ends. Germline CDR1 and CDR2: SGHTA and FQGNSA. The CDR3 is 15 amino acids.

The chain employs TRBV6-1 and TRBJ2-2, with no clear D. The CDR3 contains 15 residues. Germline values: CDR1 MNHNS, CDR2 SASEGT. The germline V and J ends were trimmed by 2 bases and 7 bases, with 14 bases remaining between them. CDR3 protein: CASSETQRQGGELFF. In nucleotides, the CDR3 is TGTGCCAGCAGTGAAACACAACGGCAAGGCGGGGAGCTGTTTTTT.

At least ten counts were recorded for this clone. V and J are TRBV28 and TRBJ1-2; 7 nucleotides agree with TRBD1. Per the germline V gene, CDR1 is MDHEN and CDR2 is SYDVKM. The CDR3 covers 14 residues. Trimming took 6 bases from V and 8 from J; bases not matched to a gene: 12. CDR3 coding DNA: TGTGCCAGCAGCGACAGACAGGGACCGGAGGGCTACACCTTC. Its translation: CASSDRQGPEGYTF.

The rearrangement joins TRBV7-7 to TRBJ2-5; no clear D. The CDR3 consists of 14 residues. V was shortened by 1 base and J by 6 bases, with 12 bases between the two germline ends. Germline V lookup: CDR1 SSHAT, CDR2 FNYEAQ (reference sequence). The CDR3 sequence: CASSLGGPEKTQYF. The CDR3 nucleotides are TGTGCCAGCAGCTTAGGTGGTCCCGAGAAGACCCAGTACTTC.

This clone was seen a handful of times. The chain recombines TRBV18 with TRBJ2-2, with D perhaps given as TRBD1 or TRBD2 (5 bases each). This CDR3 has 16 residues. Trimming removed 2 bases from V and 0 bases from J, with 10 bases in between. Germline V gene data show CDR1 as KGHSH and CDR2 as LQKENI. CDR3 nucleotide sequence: TGTGCCAGCTCACCAGTAGTGGGACCGAACACCGGGGAGCTGTTTTTT. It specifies CASSPVVGPNTGELFF. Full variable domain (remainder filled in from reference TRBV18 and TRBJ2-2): NAGVMQNPRHLVRRRGQEARLRCSPMKGHSHVYWYRQLPEEGLKFMVYLQKENIIDESGMPKERFSAEFPKEGPSILRIQQVVRGDSAAYFCASSPVVGPNTGELFFGEGSRLTVL.

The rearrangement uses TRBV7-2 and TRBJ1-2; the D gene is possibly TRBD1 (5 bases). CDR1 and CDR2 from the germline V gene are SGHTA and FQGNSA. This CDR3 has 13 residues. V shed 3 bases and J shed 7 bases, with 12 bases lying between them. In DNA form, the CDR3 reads TGTGCCAGCAGCTTGCCCGGCAGGGTTGGCTACACCTTC. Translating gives CASSLPGRVGYTF.

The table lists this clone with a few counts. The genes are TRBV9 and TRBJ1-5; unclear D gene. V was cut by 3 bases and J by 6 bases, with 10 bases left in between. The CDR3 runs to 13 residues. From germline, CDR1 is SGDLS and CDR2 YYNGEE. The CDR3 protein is CASSATGGQPQHF. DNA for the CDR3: TGTGCCAGCAGCGCCACGGGCGGTCAGCCCCAGCATTTT.

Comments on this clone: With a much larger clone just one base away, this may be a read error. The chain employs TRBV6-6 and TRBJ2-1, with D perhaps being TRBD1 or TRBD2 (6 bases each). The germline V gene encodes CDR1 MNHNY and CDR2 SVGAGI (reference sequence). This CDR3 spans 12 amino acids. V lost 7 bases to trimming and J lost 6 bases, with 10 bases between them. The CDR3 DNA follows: TGTGCCAGCAAGGGGGAGGCCAATGAGCAGTTCTTC. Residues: CASKGEANEQFF.

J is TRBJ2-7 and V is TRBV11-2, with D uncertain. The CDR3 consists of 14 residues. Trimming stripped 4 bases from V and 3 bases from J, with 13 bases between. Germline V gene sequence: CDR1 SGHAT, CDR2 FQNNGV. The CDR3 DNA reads TGTGCCAGCAGCTCTCTTAGGTTCTACTACGAGCAGTACTTC. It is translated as CASSSLRFYYEQYF.

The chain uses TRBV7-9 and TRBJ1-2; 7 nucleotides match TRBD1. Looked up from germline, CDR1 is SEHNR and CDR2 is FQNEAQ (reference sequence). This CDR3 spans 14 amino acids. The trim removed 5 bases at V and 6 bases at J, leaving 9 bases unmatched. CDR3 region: CASSQTQGLDGYTF. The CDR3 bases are TGTGCCAGCAGCCAAACACAGGGGTTGGATGGCTACACCTTC.